What follows are 21 T cell receptor beta chains derived from one specimen sequenced in a study of blood T cell repertoires in COVID-19. Data came from immunoSEQ multiplex PCR; TCRdb stores just in-frame clones and leaves some out. The sample yields approximately 280,000 clones, around nine tenths seen once. The sequenced material came from peripheral blood. These receptors were taken from a woman aged 60-75 years with acute or convalescent COVID-19.

V and J are TRBV28 and TRBJ1-1; no reliable D call. In germline, CDR1 is MDHEN, CDR2 SYDVKM. The CDR3 extends over 12 amino acids. V lost 6 bases and J 5 bases, leaving 10 bases between the germline ends. CDR3 DNA: TGTGCCAGCAGCCCCCCCCGTACTGAAGCTTTCTTT. Protein: CASSPPRTEAFF.

The chain joins TRBV6-5 to TRBJ1-1; 7 bases fit TRBD1. CDR3 length equals 14 residues. In germline, CDR1 is MNHEY, CDR2 SVGAGI. The J segment lost 2 bases and the V segment lost 6 bases, leaving 6 bases of the junction unmatched. Here the CDR3 reads CASRAGTVNTEAFF. CDR3 sequence (DNA): TGTGCCAGCAGAGCCGGGACAGTTAACACTGAAGCTTTCTTT.

V is TRBV5-4 and J is TRBJ2-3; D call uncertain. The CDR3 sequence is 14 residues long. Germline CDR1 SGHNT, CDR2 YYREEE (reference sequence). V dropped 2 bases and J dropped 2 bases, with 9 bases sitting between them. The CDR3 DNA is TGTGCCAGCAGCTTAGAAGCGCACACAGATACGCAGTATTTT. Translated, it gives CASSLEAHTDTQYF.

This rearrangement joins TRBV6-2 or TRBV6-3 to TRBJ1-1; D remains unclear. V was clipped by 0 bases and J by 1 base, with 12 bases between them. The CDR3 sequence is 16 residues long. Germline V lookup: CDR1 MNHEY, CDR2 SVGEGT. The CDR3: CASSYSSRRGNTEAFF. CDR3 nucleotides: TGTGCCAGCAGTTACTCGAGCAGGCGGGGGAACACTGAAGCTTTCTTT.

This chain links TRBV7-9 with TRBJ2-5, with 9 nucleotides matching TRBD2. The trim removed 5 bases at V and 6 bases at J, leaving 16 bases unmatched. This CDR3 region has 17 residues. Germline V CDR1 and CDR2: SEHNR, FQNEAQ (reference sequence). CDR3 protein: CASSLVAGVGVSKTQYF. As DNA, the CDR3 is TGTGCCAGCAGCCTTGTAGCGGGAGTCGGGGTTTCGAAGACCCAGTACTTC.

This clone appeared a single time. The DNA of the CDR3 is TGTGCCAGCAGCTTACAGGGGAATAGCAATCAGCCCCAGCATTTT. As protein: CASSLQGNSNQPQHF. The chain couples TRBV7-8 to TRBJ1-5; D is possibly TRBD1 (6 bases). The CDR3 sequence is 15 residues long. CDR1 SGHVS and CDR2 FQNEAQ come from the germline V gene. The V end lost 2 bases, the J end lost 0 bases, and 8 bases lay between the germline ends.

V usage is TRBV3-1 (or the pseudogene TRBV3-2) and J usage is TRBJ1-6; the match to TRBD1 covers 10 bases. Unmatched junction bases numbered 10, after V lost 2 bases and J lost 9 bases. The germline V gene encodes CDR1 LGHDT and CDR2 YNNKEL (reference sequence). This CDR3 spans 17 amino acids. CDR3 sequence reads: CASSQQFRDRGFSPLHF. DNA of the CDR3: TGTGCCAGCAGCCAACAATTCCGGGACAGGGGTTTTTCACCCCTCCACTTT.

This chain connects TRBV9 to TRBJ1-2; weak D call: TRBD1 (6 bases). In germline, CDR1 is SGDLS, CDR2 YYNGEE. Trimming pared 4 bases from V and 7 bases from J, leaving 14 bases between. The CDR3 totals 13 residues. CDR3 in amino acids: CASSPQGQLGYTF. CDR3 coding DNA: TGTGCCAGCAGCCCCCAGGGACAACTTGGCTACACCTTC.

This clone was recorded only once. The chain employs TRBV7-9 and TRBJ2-7; D is unclear. CDR3 length: 12 amino acids. The germline gives CDR1 SEHNR, CDR2 FQNEAQ (reference sequence). Trimming removed 8 bases at V and 2 bases at J, with 10 bases between. The CDR3 DNA follows: TGTGCCAGCGCAGGCTATGCCTACGAGCAGTACTTC. Residues: CASAGYAYEQYF. The full variable domain, in which reference TRBV7-9 and TRBJ2-7 provide the parts outside the CDR3, is DTGVSQNPRHKITKRGQNVTFRCDPISEHNRLYWYRQTLGQGPEFLTYFQNEAQLEKSRLLSDRFSAERPKGSFSTLEIQRTEQGDSAMYLCASAGYAYEQYFGPGTRLTVT.

The gene calls are TRBV7-6 and TRBJ2-1; 10 positions agree with TRBD1. The CDR3 sequence is 16 residues long. V was pared by 5 bases and J by 0 bases, with 4 bases of the junction left unmatched. Germline V lookup: CDR1 SGHVS, CDR2 FNYEAQ. The CDR3 sequence: CASSEGQGSSYNEQFF. CDR3 DNA: TGTGCCAGCAGCGAGGGACAGGGGAGCTCCTACAATGAGCAGTTCTTC.

The gene calls are TRBV27 and TRBJ1-1; no definite D call. Trimming took off 8 bases at V and 1 base at J, with 11 bases between the two ends. The CDR3 has 13 residues. Germline V lookup: CDR1 MNHEY, CDR2 SMNVEV (reference sequence). The CDR3 reads CASGGLRNTEAFF. The CDR3 region has the DNA TGTGCCAGCGGTGGACTGAGGAACACTGAAGCTTTCTTT.

This clone has only one observation. J is TRBJ1-5 and V is TRBV5-1, with 9 bases fitting TRBD1. CDR3 size: 16 residues. V shed 0 bases, J shed 8 bases, and the junction held 9 bases outside the gene matches. Germline V gene sequence: CDR1 SGHRS, CDR2 YFSETQ. In nucleotides, the CDR3 is TGCGCCAGCAGCTTGGGAGAGGGGACAGGGACGGAGCCCCAGCATTTT. Translating it yields CASSLGEGTGTEPQHF.

The CDR3 region is CASSLAGGTHEQYF. DNA of the CDR3: TGCGCCAGCAGCTTGGCTGGCGGGACCCACGAGCAGTACTTC. V is TRBV5-1 and J is TRBJ2-7; D might be TRBD2 (6 bases). V was shortened by 0 bases and J by 5 bases, with 12 bases between the two germline ends. The CDR3 contains 14 residues. CDR1 and CDR2 (germline): SGHRS, YFSETQ.

CDR3 residues: CASRKGTANTEAFF. The CDR3 coding sequence is TGTGCCAGCAGGAAAGGGACAGCGAACACTGAAGCTTTCTTT. The rearrangement joins TRBV28 to TRBJ1-1, with 7 positions matching TRBD1. The J segment lost 1 base and the V segment lost 6 bases, leaving 5 bases of the junction unmatched. This CDR3 contains 14 residues. CDR1 and CDR2 (germline): MDHEN, SYDVKM.

The chain couples TRBV5-5 to TRBJ2-3; 8 bases align to TRBD1. The CDR3 loop spans 15 amino acids. The ends lost 4 bases at V and 3 bases at J; junction bases unmatched: 7. Germline CDR1 and CDR2: SGHKS and YYEKEE (reference sequence). CDR3 protein: CASSPRQGKTDTQYF. Written as DNA, the CDR3 is TGTGCCAGCAGCCCACGACAGGGGAAGACAGATACGCAGTATTTT. Complete variable domain (other parts from reference TRBV5-5 and TRBJ2-3): DAGVTQSPTHLIKTRGQQVTLRCSPISGHKSVSWYQQVLGQGPQFIFQYYEKEERGRGNFPDRFSARQFPNYSSELNVNALLLGDSALYLCASSPRQGKTDTQYFGPGTRLTVL.

The chain combines TRBV7-8 with TRBJ1-1, with 9 bases matching TRBD1. The CDR3 has 16 residues. V trimming: 5 bases; J trimming: 1 base; junction bases outside the gene matches: 8. Germline V CDR1 and CDR2: SGHVS, FQNEAQ. This CDR3 is CASSPLTGGRNTEAFF. The CDR3 region has the DNA TGTGCCAGCAGCCCCTTAACAGGGGGCCGGAACACTGAAGCTTTCTTT. The full variable domain, rest sourced from reference TRBV7-8 and TRBJ1-1, is GAGVSQSPRYKVAKRGQDVALRCDPISGHVSLFWYQQALGQGPEFLTYFQNEAQLDKSGLPSDRFFAERPEGSVSTLKIQRTQQEDSAVYLCASSPLTGGRNTEAFFGQGTRLTVV.

This clone was found once. The chain is built from TRBV14 and TRBJ2-7; TRBD2 is a possible D gene (6 bases). Germline CDR1 is SGHDN and CDR2 is FVKESK. V was clipped by 3 bases and J by 7 bases, with 16 bases between them. This CDR3 region has 14 residues. The CDR3 nucleotides are TGTGCCAGCAGCCACCCAGGACTAAGATCTGAGCAGTACTTC. Its translation: CASSHPGLRSEQYF.

The genes are TRBV11-2 and TRBJ2-1; 7 bases align to TRBD1. The germline V gene encodes CDR1 SGHAT and CDR2 FQNNGV. J was trimmed by 7 bases and V by 4 bases; bases with no gene match: 10. The CDR3 consists of 15 residues. The CDR3 nucleotides read TGTGCCAGCAGCTATCGGACAGGACCGGGGAATGAGCAGTTCTTC. Translated: CASSYRTGPGNEQFF.

The rearrangement uses TRBV27 and TRBJ2-1; perhaps TRBD2 as D (6 bases). V was trimmed by 2 bases and J by 6 bases, leaving 14 bases between them. Germline loops: CDR1 MNHEY, CDR2 SMNVEV (reference sequence). The CDR3 runs to 15 residues. CDR3 coding DNA: TGTGCCAGCAGTTTAGGAGGGCCTTCTTCCAATGAGCAGTTCTTC. Translated: CASSLGGPSSNEQFF.

This rearrangement joins TRBV5-1 to TRBJ1-1, with TRBD1 as a possible D gene (5 bases). The germline CDR1 and CDR2 sequences are SGHRS and YFSETQ. The CDR3 has 14 amino acids. Trimming shortened V by 6 bases and J by 0 bases, and 12 bases separated the two germline ends. CDR3 nucleotides: TGCGCCAGCAACCTCCAGGGTCTGAACACTGAAGCTTTCTTT. The encoded protein is CASNLQGLNTEAFF.

In its sample, this clone was seen once. The chain has TRBV4-3 and TRBJ1-6; D may be TRBD1 (5 bases). V lost 0 bases to trimming and J lost 8 bases, with 8 bases between them. CDR1 is LGHNA and CDR2 is YSLEER in the germline V gene. The CDR3 consists of 14 residues. The CDR3 bases are TGCGCCAGCAGCCAAGATCCCAGGGATTCACCCCTCCACTTT. Translating gives CASSQDPRDSPLHF.